One and the same sample provided the 27 T cell receptor beta chains below, sequenced in a study of identical twins. TCRdb reanalysed the 5' RACE reads using MiXCR and keeps one entry per CDR3 protein. The data hold some 600,000 distinct CDR3 sequences, with just over 7% observed a single time. The sample was also linked to a second study, of yellow fever vaccine responses in identical twins.

Sequencing was done on a sample of PBMCs. The receptors shown here come from a woman aged 18-29 years in good health.

This clonotype was seen ten or more times. The rearrangement joins TRBV29-1 to TRBJ2-5; 8 nucleotides align to TRBD1. Per germline, CDR1 SQVTM and CDR2 ANQGSEA. The CDR3 sequence is 16 residues long. V gave up 4 bases and J gave up 5 bases; unmatched junction bases: 15. CDR3 sequence (DNA): TGCAGCGTTGTAGCGCAGGGGGCGATGTCCCGGGAGACCCAGTACTTC. As protein: CSVVAQGAMSRETQYF.

This clonotype occurred a few times. The chain combines TRBV18 with TRBJ2-7, with TRBD1 as a possible D gene (6 bases). Per germline, CDR1 KGHSH and CDR2 LQKENI. The germline V and J ends were trimmed by 4 bases and 7 bases, with 14 bases remaining between them. The CDR3 runs 13 residues. The CDR3 region has the DNA TGTGCCAGCTCACGAAGTGGGGGCGAGGAGCAGTACGTC. This encodes CASSRSGGEEQYV.

This clonotype was observed a few times. The chain couples TRBV15 to TRBJ2-1; D is ambiguous. This CDR3 contains 12 residues. Germline V CDR1 and CDR2: LNHNV, YYDKDF (reference sequence). V lost 4 bases and J 4 bases, leaving 5 bases between the germline ends. CDR3 coding DNA: TGTGCCACCAGCATTTTTTACAATGAGCAGTTCTTC. Translation gives CATSIFYNEQFF.

The chain carries TRBV11-3 and TRBJ1-1, with 7 bases fitting TRBD1. Germline V CDR1 and CDR2: SGHNT, YENEEA. The CDR3 runs to 15 residues. The J segment lost 2 bases and the V segment lost 6 bases, leaving 9 bases of the junction unmatched. CDR3 sequence reads: CASSSNRGPNTEAFF. CDR3 in DNA: TGTGCCAGCAGTTCCAACAGGGGACCTAACACTGAAGCTTTCTTT.

The V call is TRBV7-9, the J call TRBJ2-1, with D possibly being TRBD2 (5 bases). Germline CDR1 is SEHNR and CDR2 is FQNEAQ (reference sequence). The V gene lost 0 bases and the J gene lost 0 bases, with 12 bases spanning the gap. The CDR3 runs to 17 residues. CDR3 sequence: CASSLARPGSSYNEQFF. In nucleotides, the CDR3 is TGTGCCAGCAGCTTAGCCCGCCCGGGGAGCTCCTACAATGAGCAGTTCTTC.

The J gene is TRBJ1-6, the V gene TRBV20-1; D unclear. The CDR3 length is 14 residues. Germline V lookup: CDR1 DFQATT, CDR2 SNEGSKA (reference sequence). V was shortened by 6 bases and J by 9 bases, with 18 bases between the two germline ends. CDR3 sequence: CSAASLLLGSPLHF. The CDR3, as DNA: TGCAGTGCGGCCTCCCTGCTACTAGGTTCACCCCTCCACTTT.

There are a few counts of this clonotype. The chain uses TRBV5-1 and TRBJ2-5; either TRBD1 or TRBD2 may fit D (5 bases each). Deletions cut 3 bases from V and 5 bases from J, with 20 bases between. The germline V gene encodes CDR1 SGHRS and CDR2 YFSETQ. The CDR3 is 16 residues long. The CDR3 DNA sequence: TGCGCCAGCAGCTCGTCGGGGCAGGGATTTGGGGAGACCCAGTACTTC. Amino acids: CASSSSGQGFGETQYF.

This clonotype was recorded at least ten times. In DNA, the CDR3 is TGTGCCAGCAGTGAACTCCCAGGGGGCTCATACAATGAGCAGTTCTTC. Its protein is CASSELPGGSYNEQFF. V gene TRBV2 combines with J gene TRBJ2-1; 8 bases line up with TRBD1. The CDR3 loop spans 16 amino acids. CDR1 is SNHLY, CDR2 FYNNEI, per germline. Losses at the gene ends were 2 bases for V and 4 bases for J; bases not matched to a gene: 7.

In its sample, this clonotype was seen many times. The chain combines TRBV29-1 with TRBJ1-2; unclear D gene. V gave up 8 bases and J gave up 2 bases, with 9 bases separating them. This CDR3 is 11 amino acids long. The germline V gene encodes CDR1 SQVTM and CDR2 ANQGSEA. In DNA, the CDR3 is TGCAGCTCAACGGAGAACTATGGCTACACCTTC. It translates to CSSTENYGYTF.

The chain links TRBV20-1 to TRBJ2-1; 10 bases agree with TRBD2. Germline V lookup: CDR1 DFQATT, CDR2 SNEGSKA (reference sequence). The CDR3 length is 15 residues. With V trimmed by 6 bases and J by 8 bases, 13 bases remained unmatched. The CDR3, as DNA: TGCAGTGCCCCGCGCCTAGCGGGAGTCACGGATGAGCAGTTCTTC. This encodes CSAPRLAGVTDEQFF.

The V gene is TRBV20-1, the J gene TRBJ2-1, with D perhaps TRBD2 (6 bases). The CDR3 is 15 amino acids. V dropped 0 bases and J dropped 5 bases, with 14 bases sitting between them. Germline lookup yields CDR1 DFQATT and CDR2 SNEGSKA (reference sequence). The CDR3 reads CSARESGSFNNEQFF. DNA of the CDR3: TGCAGTGCTAGAGAATCCGGGAGCTTCAACAATGAGCAGTTCTTC.

In its sample, this clonotype was seen a few times. This rearrangement joins TRBV15 to TRBJ2-5; TRBD1 or TRBD2 may be the D gene (6 bases each). This CDR3 is 12 amino acids long. Trimming stripped 11 bases from V and 5 bases from J, with 15 bases between. Germline values: CDR1 LNHNV, CDR2 YYDKDF (reference sequence). CDR3 residues: CAVNRGEETQYF. Here the CDR3 DNA reads TGTGCCGTAAATAGGGGGGAGGAGACCCAGTACTTC.

This clonotype has more than one count but fewer than ten. As DNA, the CDR3 is TGTGCCAGCAGCCCCTGGGCTTCCCGGGGAGAGACCCAGTACTTC. This translates into CASSPWASRGETQYF. The V and J genes are TRBV7-6 and TRBJ2-5, with D perhaps matching TRBD2 (5 bases). Germline-derived CDR1 and CDR2 are SGHVS and FNYEAQ. The CDR3 sequence is 15 residues long. Trimming removed 5 bases from V and 4 bases from J, with 17 bases in between.

The V and J genes are TRBV12-5 and TRBJ2-2; D not certain. Between the trimmed V and J ends, which lost 4 bases and 7 bases, there was a span of 7 bases. CDR3 length: 12 amino acids. The V gene's germline CDR1 is LGHNT and CDR2 FRNRAP. CDR3 DNA sequence: TGTGCTAGTGGTTGGTCGATCGGGGAGCTGTTTTTT. Translation gives CASGWSIGELFF.

This clonotype was counted ten times or more. J is TRBJ2-2 and V is TRBV5-1; D assignment may be TRBD1 or TRBD2 (5 bases each). The CDR3 consists of 15 residues. Germline lookup yields CDR1 SGHRS and CDR2 YFSETQ. V was clipped by 4 bases and J by 6 bases, with 16 bases between them. CDR3 DNA: TGCGCCAGCAGCGGGGCCCGACTACAGCCCGGGGAGCTGTTTTTT. This codes for CASSGARLQPGELFF. Combining the CDR3 with reference TRBV5-1 and TRBJ2-2 gives the whole variable domain KAGVTQTPRYLIKTRGQQVTLSCSPISGHRSVSWYQQTPGQGLQFLFEYFSETQRNKGNFPGRFSGRQFSNSRSEMNVSTLELGDSALYLCASSGARLQPGELFFGEGSRLTVL.

In this sample, this clonotype turned up many times. The chain joins TRBV25-1 to TRBJ2-3; D tentatively fits TRBD1 or TRBD2 (5 bases each). V dropped 4 bases and J dropped 1 base, with 12 bases sitting between them. This CDR3 spans 15 amino acids. Per germline, CDR1 MGHDK and CDR2 SYGVNS. The CDR3 DNA follows: TGTGCCAGCAGTGTTGGGGGTCTGGGCACAGATACGCAGTATTTT. The encoded protein is CASSVGGLGTDTQYF.

The V call is TRBV20-1, the J call TRBJ1-5; 10 positions agree with TRBD1. After removal of 4 bases from V and 6 bases from J, the junction contained 9 bases not matched to a gene. The CDR3 runs to 15 residues. Germline V gene lookup returns CDR1 DFQATT and CDR2 SNEGSKA (reference sequence). The CDR3 bases are TGCAGTGCTAAAGGGACAGGGGTTTTTAGTCAGCCCCAGCATTTT. Translation: CSAKGTGVFSQPQHF.

The chain is built from TRBV10-3 and TRBJ2-1; a weak D match, TRBD1 (5 bases). Trimming removed 11 bases from V and 7 bases from J, with 15 bases in between. CDR1 is ENHRY and CDR2 is SYGVKD in the germline V gene. The CDR3 totals 12 residues. CDR3 loop: CAAATGWNEQFF. The CDR3 DNA reads as TGTGCCGCAGCCACAGGATGGAATGAGCAGTTCTTC.

This clonotype was observed a few times. The chain is built from TRBV20-1 and TRBJ2-7, with 9 bases matching TRBD1. The V gene's germline CDR1 is DFQATT and CDR2 SNEGSKA (reference sequence). V was pared by 6 bases and J by 1 base, with 7 bases of the junction left unmatched. This CDR3 spans 14 amino acids. The CDR3 is CSAWDRDVSYEQYV. The CDR3 coding sequence is TGCAGTGCCTGGGACAGGGATGTTTCCTACGAGCAGTACGTC.

This clonotype has a handful of counts. The chain recombines TRBV6-1 with TRBJ2-1; 14 bases match TRBD2. The CDR3 covers 14 residues. Germline V gene lookup returns CDR1 MNHNS and CDR2 SASEGT. V shed 7 bases, J shed 6 bases, and the junction held 2 bases outside the gene matches. Here the CDR3 DNA reads TGTGCCAGCAAGGGACTAGCGGGAGTCAATGAGCAGTTCTTC. Its translation is CASKGLAGVNEQFF.

The chain couples TRBV5-5 to TRBJ2-2; TRBD1 matches 7 bases. The CDR3 is made up of 15 amino acids. Germline-derived CDR1 and CDR2 are SGHKS and YYEKEE (reference sequence). V trimming: 2 bases; J trimming: 3 bases; junction bases outside the gene matches: 4. CDR3 sequence: CASSFGTEYTGELFF. The CDR3 region has the DNA TGTGCCAGCAGCTTCGGGACAGAATACACCGGGGAGCTGTTTTTT. The full variable domain, its missing parts supplied by reference TRBV5-5 and TRBJ2-2, is DAGVTQSPTHLIKTRGQQVTLRCSPISGHKSVSWYQQVLGQGPQFIFQYYEKEERGRGNFPDRFSARQFPNYSSELNVNALLLGDSALYLCASSFGTEYTGELFFGEGSRLTVL.

This clonotype has only a few counts. V gene TRBV6-1 combines with J gene TRBJ1-2, with TRBD1 identical over 10 bases. Per germline, CDR1 MNHNS and CDR2 SASEGT. The CDR3 is 14 amino acids. J lost 8 bases, V lost 6 bases, and 9 bases had no gene match. This chain's CDR3 is CASSRRTGGNGYTF. As DNA, the CDR3 is TGTGCCAGCAGCAGGAGGACAGGGGGTAACGGCTACACCTTC.

The J gene is TRBJ2-7, the V gene TRBV19; perhaps TRBD1 as D (5 bases). Germline V gene data show CDR1 as LNHDA and CDR2 as SQIVND (reference sequence). The CDR3 is made up of 14 amino acids. The V end was cut by 7 bases, the J end by 1 base, with 14 bases between. The CDR3 loop is CASTKGPRSYEQYF. The CDR3 DNA is TGTGCCAGTACTAAGGGGCCTCGTTCCTACGAGCAGTACTTC.

The chain joins TRBV4-1 to TRBJ2-1; TRBD1 aligns across 9 bases. From germline, CDR1 is MGHRA and CDR2 YSYEKL. The CDR3 spans 12 residues. With 5 bases clipped from V and 9 bases from J, the junction kept 2 bases outside the gene matches. The CDR3 nucleotides read TGCGCCAGCAGCTACAGGGGGCTTGAGCAGTTCTTC. This sequence encodes CASSYRGLEQFF.

V is TRBV29-1 and J is TRBJ1-4, with D tentatively TRBD1 (6 bases). V shed 7 bases and J shed 5 bases, with 17 bases lying between them. The CDR3 is 14 amino acids. Germline lookup yields CDR1 SQVTM and CDR2 ANQGSEA. The CDR3 sequence is CSAALDSINEKLFF. CDR3 coding DNA: TGCAGCGCCGCCTTGGACAGCATCAATGAAAAACTGTTTTTT.

This clonotype was recorded at least ten times. The chain uses TRBV7-9 and TRBJ1-1, with D unresolved. Per germline, CDR1 SEHNR and CDR2 FQNEAQ (reference sequence). V lost 2 bases to trimming and J lost 0 bases, with 7 bases between them. The CDR3 covers 14 residues. The CDR3 DNA follows: TGTGCCAGCAGCTTACGGGTCCTGAACACTGAAGCTTTCTTT. It is translated as CASSLRVLNTEAFF.

A few counts support this clonotype. The chain recombines TRBV7-9 with TRBJ2-7, with TRBD1 matching 8 bases. After removal of 5 bases from V and 8 bases from J, the junction contained 11 bases not matched to a gene. The CDR3 length is 14 residues. Germline-derived CDR1 and CDR2 are SEHNR and FQNEAQ (reference sequence). The CDR3 spells CASSLDRGWSQQYV. The CDR3 nucleotides are TGTGCCAGCAGCCTTGACAGGGGTTGGTCGCAGCAGTACGTC.